Below, 5 T cell receptor beta chains from the same sample are listed, as sequenced in a study of PD-L1 blockade in urothelial cancer. Sequencing was performed with immunoSEQ multiplex PCR; in TCRdb, only in-frame clones are kept and a portion is missing. Among 40,000 to 60,000 clones listed, roughly 80% were seen once. The time point: peripheral blood 6 weeks after treatment start. The sequences come from PBMCs, collected around atezolizumab (anti-PD-L1) treatment. These TCRs come from a man aged 65-85 years with urothelial cancer.

V is TRBV28 and J is TRBJ1-2, with 9 bases aligning to TRBD1. Germline V lookup: CDR1 MDHEN, CDR2 SYDVKM. The CDR3 length is 17 residues. Germline trimming cut 4 bases from V and 5 bases from J; bases unmatched to any gene: 14. CDR3 amino acids: CASSSPNRGQVWYGYTF. The CDR3 nucleotides read TGTGCCAGCAGTTCCCCAAACAGGGGGCAGGTTTGGTATGGCTACACCTTC.

The rearrangement uses TRBV7-2 and TRBJ2-7; 12 nucleotides match TRBD2. This CDR3 has 14 residues. J lost 3 bases, V lost 5 bases, and 2 bases had no gene match. Germline CDR1 SGHTA, CDR2 FQGNSA. CDR3 amino acids: CASSATSGSYEQYF. The DNA for the CDR3 is TGTGCCAGCAGCGCGACTAGCGGGAGCTACGAGCAGTACTTC.

The rearrangement links TRBV28 to TRBJ2-3; 11 bases are a match to TRBD2. The junction had 7 bases not matched to a gene; V was cut back by 3 bases and J by 5 bases. Looked up from germline, CDR1 is MDHEN and CDR2 is SYDVKM. CDR3 size: 16 residues. The CDR3 coding sequence is TGTGCCAGCAGTTTTCGTCTAGCGGGAGGAAGAGATACGCAGTATTTT. Encoded protein: CASSFRLAGGRDTQYF. The complete variable domain, with remaining parts taken from reference TRBV28 and TRBJ2-3, reads DVKVTQSSRYLVKRTGEKVFLECVQDMDHENMFWYRQDPGLGLRLIYFSYDVKMKEKGDIPEGYSVSREKKERFSLILESASTNQTSMYLCASSFRLAGGRDTQYFGPGTRLTVL.

This clone occurred a few times. The rearrangement links TRBV2 to TRBJ1-5; 8 nucleotides align to TRBD1. CDR3 size: 15 residues. Germline CDR1 is SNHLY and CDR2 is FYNNEI. The V and J ends lost 3 bases and 4 bases, in that order; junction bases with no gene match: 5. The CDR3 region has the DNA TGTGCCAGCAGTGAGAACAGGGGGTTAAATCAGCCCCAGCATTTT. It codes for CASSENRGLNQPQHF.

In nucleotides, the CDR3 is TGTGCCAGTAGTATAGGTCCAGGAGATACGCAGTATTTT. Translated: CASSIGPGDTQYF. The genes are TRBV19 and TRBJ2-3; no definite D call. The length of the CDR3 is 13 residues. Germline V gene data show CDR1 as LNHDA and CDR2 as SQIVND (reference sequence). The V and J ends lost 1 base and 5 bases respectively, with 7 bases between them.